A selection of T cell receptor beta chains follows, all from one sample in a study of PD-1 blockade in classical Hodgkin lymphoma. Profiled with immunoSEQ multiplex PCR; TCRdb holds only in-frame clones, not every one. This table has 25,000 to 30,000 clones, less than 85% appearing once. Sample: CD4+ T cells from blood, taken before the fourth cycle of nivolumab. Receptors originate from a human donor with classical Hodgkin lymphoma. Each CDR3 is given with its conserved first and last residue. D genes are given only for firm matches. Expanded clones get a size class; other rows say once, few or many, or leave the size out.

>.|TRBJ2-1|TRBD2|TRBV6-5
TGTGCCAGCAGTGCTATAGCGGGGGGGCGCAATGAGCAGTTCTTC
CASSAIAGGRNEQFF
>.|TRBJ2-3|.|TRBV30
TGTGCCTGGAGTGTAGGGGCTAATGCCCAATCAGATACGCAGTATTTT
CAWSVGANAQSDTQYF
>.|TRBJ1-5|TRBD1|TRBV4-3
TGCGCCAGCAGCCAAGCCAGGGGGATCCAGCCCCAGCATTTT
CASSQARGIQPQHF
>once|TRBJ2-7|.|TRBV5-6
TGTGCCAGCAGCTTGGATGGACGACCTGTTTACGAGCAGTACTTC
CASSLDGRPVYEQYF
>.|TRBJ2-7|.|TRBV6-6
TGTGCCAGCAGACCCACAACCTACGAGCAGTACTTC
CASRPTTYEQYF
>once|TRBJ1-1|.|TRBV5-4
TGTGCCAGCAGCTTGGACAGGGAGGGGGCTTTCTTT
CASSLDREGAFF
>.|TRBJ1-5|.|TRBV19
TGTGCCAGTAGTATCAGGTCCCAGAGGCCCCAGCATTTT
CASSIRSQRPQHF
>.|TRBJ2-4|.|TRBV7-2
TGTGCCAGCAGCCCACGCAACATTCAGTACTTC
CASSPRNIQYF
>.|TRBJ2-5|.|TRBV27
TGTGCCAGCAGTCCCTCGGCAGGGGCTGGCGAGTTGGAGACCCAGTACTTC
CASSPSAGAGELETQYF
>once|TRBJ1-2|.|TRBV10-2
TGCGCCAGCAGTGATTCAGGGCCCGAAGGGTATGGCTACACCTTC
CASSDSGPEGYGYTF
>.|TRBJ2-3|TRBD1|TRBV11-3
TGTGCCAGCAGCTTAGGGACAGGGAATACAGATACGCAGTATTTT
CASSLGTGNTDTQYF
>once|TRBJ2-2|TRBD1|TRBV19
TGTGCCAGTAGTAATACCGGGACAGGATACTTCGGGGAGCTGTTTTTT
CASSNTGTGYFGELFF
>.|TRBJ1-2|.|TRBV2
TGTGCCAGCAAGGGGACACCGGATTTTGGCTACACCTTC
CASKGTPDFGYTF
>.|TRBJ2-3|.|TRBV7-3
TGTGCCAGCTCATTTAACGGGGGACCAGATACGCAGTATTTT
CASSFNGGPDTQYF
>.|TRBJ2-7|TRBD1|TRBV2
TGTGCCAGCAGTTGGGACAGGGTATACGAGCAGTACTTC
CASSWDRVYEQYF
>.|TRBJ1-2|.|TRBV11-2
TGTGCCAGCAGCCTCCGTCTTAAGGGGGGCTATGGCTACACCTTC
CASSLRLKGGYGYTF
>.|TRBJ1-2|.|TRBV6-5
TGTGCCAGCAGCCCGTTGAGGGGTCGAGGCTACACCTTC
CASSPLRGRGYTF
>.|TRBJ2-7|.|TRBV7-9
TGTGCCAGCAGCTTAGGGTCGGGAGTGGTGAGGGAGCAGTACTTC
CASSLGSGVVREQYF
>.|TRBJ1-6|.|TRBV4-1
TGCGCCAGCAGCCAAGAAGGGAGCGGGGGGCTAAATAATTCACCCCTCCACTTT
CASSQEGSGGLNNSPLHF
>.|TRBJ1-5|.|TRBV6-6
TGTGCCAGCAGTCTGAGGACCGGGACTTGGGTGGCCCAGCATTTT
CASSLRTGTWVAQHF
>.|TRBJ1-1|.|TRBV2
TGTGCCAGCACCGCTGGACATGCGAACACTGAAGCTTTCTTT
CASTAGHANTEAFF
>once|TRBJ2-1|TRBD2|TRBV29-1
TGCAGCGTTGGGGGGACTAGCACCTACAATGAGCAGTTCTTC
CSVGGTSTYNEQFF
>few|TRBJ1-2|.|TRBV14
TGTGCCAGCAGCCGAGGGACCTTGGGCGGCTACACCTTC
CASSRGTLGGYTF
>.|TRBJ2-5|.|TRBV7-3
TGTGCCAGCAGCTTAACATCTGGGGGAGTAAGGGAGACCCAGTACTTC
CASSLTSGGVRETQYF
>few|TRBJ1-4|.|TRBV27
TGTGCCAGCAGTTTCAGCGGACTGAATGAAAAACTGTTTTTT
CASSFSGLNEKLFF
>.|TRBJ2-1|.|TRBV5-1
TGCGCCAGCAGCTTGAGGGGGAACAATGAGCAGTTCTTC
CASSLRGNNEQFF
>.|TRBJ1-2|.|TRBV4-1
TGCGCCAGCAGCCCGGGACATTCGCTTCCGGGCTACACCTTC
CASSPGHSLPGYTF
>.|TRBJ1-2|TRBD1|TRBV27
TGTGCCAGCAGTGCCCGGGACAGTAATGGCTACACCTTC
CASSARDSNGYTF
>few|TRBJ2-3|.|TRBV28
TGTGCCAGCAGTCCCAGACAGTTCTCTAGCACAGATACGCAGTATTTT
CASSPRQFSSTDTQYF
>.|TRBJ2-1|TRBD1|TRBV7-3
TGTGCCAGCAGTCCCTTGGGACAGGGGGTGGAGCAGTTCTTC
CASSPLGQGVEQFF
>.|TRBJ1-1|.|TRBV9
TGTGCCAGCGCGGAGAGGCAGGGGAGTACTGAAGCTTTCTTT
CASAERQGSTEAFF
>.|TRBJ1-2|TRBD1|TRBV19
TGTGCCAGTAGTATCCAGGGGGAGAACTATGGCTACACCTTC
CASSIQGENYGYTF
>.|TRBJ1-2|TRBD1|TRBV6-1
TGTGCCAGCAGTGTGGGGGTAGGGGGCGGAATGGGCGGCTACACCTTC
CASSVGVGGGMGGYTF
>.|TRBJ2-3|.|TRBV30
TGTGCCTGGAGTCTCCGGGGCACCAAAATCACAGATACGCAGTATTTT
CAWSLRGTKITDTQYF
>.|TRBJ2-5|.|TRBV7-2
TGTGCCAGCAGCTTAGCGAAGGCGGAGACCCAGTACTTC
CASSLAKAETQYF
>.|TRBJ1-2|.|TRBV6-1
TGTGCCAGCAGTGGGCAACGGGAGAACTATGGCTACACCTTC
CASSGQRENYGYTF
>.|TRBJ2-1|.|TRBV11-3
TGTGCCAGCTCCCGGGTGGGGGCCAATGAGCAGTTCTTC
CASSRVGANEQFF
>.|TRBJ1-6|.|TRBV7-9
TGTGCCAGCAGCTTAATGCGGGTCGAAGATTCACCCCTCCACTTT
CASSLMRVEDSPLHF
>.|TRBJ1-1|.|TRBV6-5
TGTGCCAGCAGTTCCCGACATAGGAACACTGAAGCTTTCTTT
CASSSRHRNTEAFF
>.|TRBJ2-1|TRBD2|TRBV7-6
TGTGCCAGCAGCTTAAATAGCGGGGGGTACAATGAGCAGTTCTTC
CASSLNSGGYNEQFF
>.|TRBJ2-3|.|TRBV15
TGTGCCACCAGCAGAGCTAAGCGGGCCTCTAGCACAGATACGCAGTATTTT
CATSRAKRASSTDTQYF
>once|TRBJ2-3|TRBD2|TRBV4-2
TGTGCCAGCAGCCGAGGGACTAGCGGGAGAAGTGGGACAGATACGCAGTATTTT
CASSRGTSGRSGTDTQYF
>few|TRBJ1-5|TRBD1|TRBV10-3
TGTGCCATCAGTGAGGACAGGGGTGGTCAGCCCCAGCATTTT
CAISEDRGGQPQHF
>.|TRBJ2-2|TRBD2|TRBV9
TGTGCCAGCAGCGTGACTAGCGGGGGGGCCTCGACCGGGGAGCTGTTTTTT
CASSVTSGGASTGELFF
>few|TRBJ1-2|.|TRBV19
TGTGCCAGTAGCCCGATTAACTATGGCTACACCTTC
CASSPINYGYTF
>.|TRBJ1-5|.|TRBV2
TGTGCCAGCACCTTGGAGGGGATGCAGCCCCAGCATTTT
CASTLEGMQPQHF
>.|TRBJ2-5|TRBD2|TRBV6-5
TGTGCCAGCAGCCCTACACTAGCGGGAGGGGAGACCCAGTACTTC
CASSPTLAGGETQYF
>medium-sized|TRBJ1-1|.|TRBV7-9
TGTGCCAGCAGCTTACACAGGAACACTGAAGCTTTCTTT
CASSLHRNTEAFF
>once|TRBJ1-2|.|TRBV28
TGTGCCAGCAGATTTCGACAGGATACCTATGGCTACACCTTC
CASRFRQDTYGYTF
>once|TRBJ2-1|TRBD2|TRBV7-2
TGTGCCAGCAGCTCCAAGCGGGGGGGGTCCCTTTACAATGAGCAGTTCTTC
CASSSKRGGSLYNEQFF
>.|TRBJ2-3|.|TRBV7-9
TGTGCCAGCAGGACACGCGACGCCACAGATACGCAGTATTTT
CASRTRDATDTQYF